This T cell receptor beta chain was recorded in a study of blood T cells in healthy people across ages. CDR3 size: 18 residues. CDR1 and CDR2 (germline): MGHRA, YSYEKL. V shed 1 base and J 2 bases; nucleotides not matched to a gene: 11. PCR was performed a second time for about 7 to 12 cycles using a sample-barcoded 5' primer and a J-beta primer mix. Carrying 12 random nucleotides, a template-switch adaptor labeled each individual cDNA molecule. Each CDR3 protein gets one entry after TCRdb re-called the 5' RACE reads with MiXCR. The sample has about 1.4 million distinct CDR3 sequences; 55% to 75% are singletons. Details on this clonotype: As yet, its antigen is unknown.

Study results and caveats: TCR beta diversity, measured per million T cells, fell in a roughly linear way with age.

The authors extracted at least 6 micrograms of total RNA per sample. The TCR sequence derives from a man between 18 and 29 years old in good health. The chain is built from TRBV4-1 and TRBJ2-3, with 8 bases lining up with TRBD2. Sequencing used blood. CDR3 amino acids: CASSQGSGGSGNTDTQYF. The CDR3 DNA sequence: TGCGCCAGCAGCCAAGGTTCCGGGGGTAGCGGGAACACAGATACGCAGTATTTT.